This T cell receptor beta chain stems from a study of T-cell memory formation after mild COVID-19 (dated by TCRdb to the early 2020s). Concerning the study at large: Most TCR sequence clusters were specific to one of the two donors. In a couple of donors, T-cell clones that expanded and contracted after mild COVID-19 were tracked by sequencing TCRalpha and TCRbeta repertoires over time. Two young, previously healthy adult volunteers made up the cohort, one male and one female. What the study reported, not specific to this receptor: Clones contracting from day 15 to 85 had balanced CD4/CD8 phenotypes, while a second wave expanding from day 15 to 37 was biased towards CD4+. SARS-CoV-2 specificity of the second-wave clones peaking on day 37 was not confirmed. Some responding clones were detected in pre-infection memory, which suggested that pre-existing cross-reactive memory T cells had joined the SARS-CoV-2 response. Contracting CD4+ clones were found mainly in CM and EM memory subsets, while CD8+ clones were enriched in EMRA. The study covered only two mild cases, and larger cohorts including severe cases with pre-infection samples were considered necessary.

TCRdb names Illumina NovaSeq 6000 as the instrument used. Using 5'RACE with constant-segment primers, TCRalpha and TCRbeta cDNA libraries were constructed, with sample barcodes and unique molecular identifiers added in the process. Trizol reagent was used to extract RNA from every sample. Amplification of the libraries took two PCR steps, and the second step added a second sample barcode plus Illumina TruSeq adapters. The libraries were sequenced on an Illumina NovaSeq using 2 x 150 bp paired-end reads. For the original study's pipeline: The reads were demultiplexed and collapsed into UMI-guided consensus sequences using migec v1.2.7. Using mixcr v2.1.11, UMI consensuses were aligned to TRA and TRB V and J templates and then assembled into clonotypes. Expanded or contracted clonotypes were those called significant by both edgeR and NoisET, with noise models trained on biological replicates. For edgeR calls, the cutoffs were a false discovery rate-adjusted p below 0.01 and a log2 fold-change threshold of 1. As an exploratory analysis of dynamics, PCA with hierarchical clustering was applied to max-normalized trajectories of the 1000 most abundant clonotypes. Separately sequenced CD4+ and CD8+ repertoires were used to assign the CD4 or CD8 phenotype of responding clones. In TCRdb, the public reads were trimmed at Q25 with fastp and aligned with MiXCR, with productive beta chains retained. A single entry per CDR3 protein holds the most common genes and DNA from its merged rows. These V and J calls rely on TCRdb rather than the paper's analysis. In all, the sample holds approximately 300,000 distinct CDR3 sequences, and approximately 20% of those were seen once. The ten top clones hold over 20% of the sample.

Ficoll-Paque density gradient centrifugation was the method used to isolate PBMCs. This clonotype was recorded a few times. Its antigen is not yet known. One base away there is no much larger clone; base qualities are not given. The CDR3 sequence holds 14 residues, the cysteine and phenylalanine included. The read is trimmed to its CDR3 DNA, 42 bases read in frame from base 1. Taken from the germline V gene, the CDR1 and CDR2 loops are SGHRS and YFSETQ. V is pared back by 2 bases and J by 2 bases, with 11 bases lying between the germline termini. The sample was PBMCs or a T cell subset sorted from them (not recorded which). This receptor was taken from a man younger than 30 who had mild COVID-19 (a few samples of this study predate the infection). The sample titles of this study are shuffled in the database, so cell type and time point are left out; the donor was told from shared clones. Recombination joined TRBV5-1 with TRBJ2-7; the D gene is perhaps TRBD1 or TRBD2, each of them matching over 5 bases. The DNA reads as follows: TGCGCCAGCAGCTTAACGGGACCAGCCTACGAGCAGTACTTC. It encodes CASSLTGPAYEQYF. The variable domain in full, with residues beyond the CDR3 obtained from the reference TRBV5-1 and TRBJ2-7 genes, is KAGVTQTPRYLIKTRGQQVTLSCSPISGHRSVSWYQQTPGQGLQFLFEYFSETQRNKGNFPGRFSGRQFSNSRSEMNVSTLELGDSALYLCASSLTGPAYEQYFGPGTRLTVT.